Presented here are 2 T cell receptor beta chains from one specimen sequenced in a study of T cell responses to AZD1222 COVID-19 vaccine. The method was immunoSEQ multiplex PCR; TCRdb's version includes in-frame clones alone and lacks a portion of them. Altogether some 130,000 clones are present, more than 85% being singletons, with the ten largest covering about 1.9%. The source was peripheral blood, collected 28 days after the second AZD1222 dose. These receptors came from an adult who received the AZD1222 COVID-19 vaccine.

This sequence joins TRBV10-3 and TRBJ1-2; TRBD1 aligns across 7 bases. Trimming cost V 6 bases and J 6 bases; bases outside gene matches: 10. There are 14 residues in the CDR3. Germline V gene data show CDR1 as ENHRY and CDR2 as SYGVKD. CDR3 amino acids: CAIRWRDRDNGYTF. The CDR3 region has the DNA TGTGCCATCAGATGGAGAGACAGGGACAATGGCTACACCTTC.

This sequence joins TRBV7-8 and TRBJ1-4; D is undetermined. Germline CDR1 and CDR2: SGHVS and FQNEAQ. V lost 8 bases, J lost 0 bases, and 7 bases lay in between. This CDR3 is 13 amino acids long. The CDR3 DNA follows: TGTGCCAGCCAGAGGACAACTAATGAAAAACTGTTTTTT. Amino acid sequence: CASQRTTNEKLFF.